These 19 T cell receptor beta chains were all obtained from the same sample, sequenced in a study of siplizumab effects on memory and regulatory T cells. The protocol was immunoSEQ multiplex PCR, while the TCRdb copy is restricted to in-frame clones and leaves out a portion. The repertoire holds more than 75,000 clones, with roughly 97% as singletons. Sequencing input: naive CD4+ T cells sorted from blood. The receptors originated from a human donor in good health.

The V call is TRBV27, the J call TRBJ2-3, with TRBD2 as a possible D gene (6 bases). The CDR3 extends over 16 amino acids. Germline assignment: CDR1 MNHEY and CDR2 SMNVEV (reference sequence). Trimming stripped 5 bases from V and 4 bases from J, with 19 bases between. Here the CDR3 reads CASSPSGAGIADTQYF. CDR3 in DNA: TGTGCCAGCAGTCCCTCTGGGGCGGGGATCGCAGATACGCAGTATTTT.

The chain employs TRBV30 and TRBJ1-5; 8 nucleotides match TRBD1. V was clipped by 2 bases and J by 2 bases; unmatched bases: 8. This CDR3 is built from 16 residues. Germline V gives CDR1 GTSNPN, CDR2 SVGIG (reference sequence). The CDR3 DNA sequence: TGTGCCTGGAGTAGGTTTTTGGGACAGGGCAATCAGCCCCAGCATTTT. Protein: CAWSRFLGQGNQPQHF. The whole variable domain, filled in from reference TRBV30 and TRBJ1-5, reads SQTIHQWPATLVQPVGSPLSLECTVEGTSNPNLYWYRQAAGRGLQLLFYSVGIGQISSEVPQNLSASRPQDRQFILSSKKLLLSDSGFYLCAWSRFLGQGNQPQHFGDGTRLSIL.

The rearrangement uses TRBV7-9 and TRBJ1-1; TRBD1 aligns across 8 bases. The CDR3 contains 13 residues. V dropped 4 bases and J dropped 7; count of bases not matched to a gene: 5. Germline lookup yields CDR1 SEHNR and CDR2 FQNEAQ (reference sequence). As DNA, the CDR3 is TGTGCCAGCAGCTCGGGACAGGAACTTGAAGCTTTCTTT. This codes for CASSSGQELEAFF.

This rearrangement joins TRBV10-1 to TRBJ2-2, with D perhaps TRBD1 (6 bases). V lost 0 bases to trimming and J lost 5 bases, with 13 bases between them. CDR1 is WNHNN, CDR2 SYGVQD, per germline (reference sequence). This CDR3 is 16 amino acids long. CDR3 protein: CASSESITGQTGELFF. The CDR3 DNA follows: TGCGCCAGCAGTGAGTCGATAACAGGGCAGACCGGGGAGCTGTTTTTT.

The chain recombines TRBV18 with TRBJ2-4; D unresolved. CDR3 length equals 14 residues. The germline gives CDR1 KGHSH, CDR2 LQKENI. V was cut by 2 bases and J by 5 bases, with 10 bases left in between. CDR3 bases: TGTGCCAGCTCACCAATAGGTCCTGAAAACATTCAGTACTTC. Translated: CASSPIGPENIQYF.

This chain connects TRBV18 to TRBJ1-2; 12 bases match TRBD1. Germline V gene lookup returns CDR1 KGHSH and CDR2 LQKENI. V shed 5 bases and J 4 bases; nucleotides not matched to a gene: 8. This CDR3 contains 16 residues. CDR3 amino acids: CASSTGTGGVSYGYTF. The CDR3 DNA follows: TGTGCCAGCTCAACCGGGACAGGGGGCGTGAGCTATGGCTACACCTTC. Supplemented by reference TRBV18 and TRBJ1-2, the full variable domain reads NAGVMQNPRHLVRRRGQEARLRCSPMKGHSHVYWYRQLPEEGLKFMVYLQKENIIDESGMPKERFSAEFPKEGPSILRIQQVVRGDSAAYFCASSTGTGGVSYGYTFGSGTRLTVV.

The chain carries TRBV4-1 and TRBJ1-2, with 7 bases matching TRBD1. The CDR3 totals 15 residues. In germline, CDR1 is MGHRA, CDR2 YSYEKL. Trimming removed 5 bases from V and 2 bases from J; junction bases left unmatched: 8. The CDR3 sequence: CASSYAGTDNYGYTF. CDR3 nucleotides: TGCGCCAGCAGCTACGCCGGGACAGACAACTATGGCTACACCTTC.

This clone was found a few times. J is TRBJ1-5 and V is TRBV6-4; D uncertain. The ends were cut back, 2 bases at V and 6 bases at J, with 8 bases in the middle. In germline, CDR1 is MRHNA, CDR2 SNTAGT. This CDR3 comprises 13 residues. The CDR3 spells CASSDEVGQPQHF. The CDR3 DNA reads TGTGCCAGCAGTGACGAGGTGGGTCAGCCCCAGCATTTT.

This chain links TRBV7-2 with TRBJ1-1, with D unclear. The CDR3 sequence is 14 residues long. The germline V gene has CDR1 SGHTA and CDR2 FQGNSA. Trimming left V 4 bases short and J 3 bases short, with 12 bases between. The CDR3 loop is CASSSSWADTEAFF. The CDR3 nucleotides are TGTGCCAGCAGCTCCAGTTGGGCAGACACTGAAGCTTTCTTT.

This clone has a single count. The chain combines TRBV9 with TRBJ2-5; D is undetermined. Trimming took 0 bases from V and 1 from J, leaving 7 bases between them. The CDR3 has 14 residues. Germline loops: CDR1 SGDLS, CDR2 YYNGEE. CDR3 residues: CASSVGTVQETQYF. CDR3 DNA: TGTGCCAGCAGCGTAGGAACGGTCCAAGAGACCCAGTACTTC.

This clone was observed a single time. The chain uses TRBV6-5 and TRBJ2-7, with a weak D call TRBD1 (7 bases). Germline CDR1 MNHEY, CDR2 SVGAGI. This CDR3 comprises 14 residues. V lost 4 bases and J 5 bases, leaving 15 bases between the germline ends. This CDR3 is CASSSPGGGHEQYF. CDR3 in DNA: TGTGCCAGCAGTTCCCCAGGAGGGGGCCACGAGCAGTACTTC.

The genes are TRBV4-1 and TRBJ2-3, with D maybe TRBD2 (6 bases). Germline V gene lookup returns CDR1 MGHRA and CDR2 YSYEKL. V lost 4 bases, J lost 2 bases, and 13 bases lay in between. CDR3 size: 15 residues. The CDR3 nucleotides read TGCGCCAGCAGCCCTCGGGGGACCCACACAGATACGCAGTATTTT. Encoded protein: CASSPRGTHTDTQYF.

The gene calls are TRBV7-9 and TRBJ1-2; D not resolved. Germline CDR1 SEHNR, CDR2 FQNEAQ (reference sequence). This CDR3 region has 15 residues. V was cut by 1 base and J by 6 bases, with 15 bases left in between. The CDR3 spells CASSLDVPGSDGYTF. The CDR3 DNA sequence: TGTGCCAGCAGCTTAGATGTCCCGGGTAGCGATGGCTACACCTTC.

The CDR3 region is CASSRQPNYGYTF. CDR3 DNA: TGTGCCAGCAGCAGACAGCCTAACTATGGCTACACCTTC. The gene calls are TRBV14 and TRBJ1-2; D may be TRBD1 (5 bases). CDR1 SGHDN and CDR2 FVKESK come from the germline V gene. The CDR3 has 13 residues. Deletions cut 5 bases from V and 0 bases from J, with 7 bases between.

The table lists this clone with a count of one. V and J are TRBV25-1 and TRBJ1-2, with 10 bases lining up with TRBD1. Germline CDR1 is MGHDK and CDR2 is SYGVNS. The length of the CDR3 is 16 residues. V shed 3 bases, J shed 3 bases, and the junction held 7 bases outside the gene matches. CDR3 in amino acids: CASSDSTGGTHYGYTF. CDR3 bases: TGTGCCAGCAGTGACTCGACAGGGGGCACTCACTATGGCTACACCTTC.

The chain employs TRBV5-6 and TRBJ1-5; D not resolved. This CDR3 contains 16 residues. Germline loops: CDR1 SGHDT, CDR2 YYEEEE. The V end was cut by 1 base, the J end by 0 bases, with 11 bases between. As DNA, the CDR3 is TGTGCCAGCAGCTTGTATGGAGTACATAGCAATCAGCCCCAGCATTTT. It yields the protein CASSLYGVHSNQPQHF.

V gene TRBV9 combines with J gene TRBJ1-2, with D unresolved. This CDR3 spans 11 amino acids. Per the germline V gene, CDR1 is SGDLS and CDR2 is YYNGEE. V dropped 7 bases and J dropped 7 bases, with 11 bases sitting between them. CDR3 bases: TGTGCCAGCTCTCGGGAGGGTGGCTACACCTTC. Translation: CASSREGGYTF.

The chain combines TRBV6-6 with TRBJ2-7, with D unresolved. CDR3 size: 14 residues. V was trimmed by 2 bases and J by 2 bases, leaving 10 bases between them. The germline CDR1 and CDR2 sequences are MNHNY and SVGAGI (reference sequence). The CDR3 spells CASSYRDSAYEQYF. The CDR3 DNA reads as TGTGCCAGCAGTTACAGGGATTCGGCCTACGAGCAGTACTTC.

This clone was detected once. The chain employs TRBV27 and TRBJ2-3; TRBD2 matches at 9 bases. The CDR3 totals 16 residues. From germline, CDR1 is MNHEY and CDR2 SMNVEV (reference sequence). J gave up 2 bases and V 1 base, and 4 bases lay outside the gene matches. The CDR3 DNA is TGTGCCAGCAGTTTATTAGGCGGGGGGGCCACAGATACGCAGTATTTT. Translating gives CASSLLGGGATDTQYF.